The source of this TCR beta chain is a study of blood T cell repertoires in COVID-19. As processed by the authors: The assay estimated nucleated cells by amplifying reference gene primers. TCRdb's table, derived via immunoSEQ multiplex PCR, lists solely in-frame clones and lacks some. V and J calls and clone size are copied from that table; D and trimming were computed from the DNA. This sample has a few hundred thousand clones; 85% to 90% occur once, and the top ten carry more than 1.5%. This clone appeared once. Those who participated ranged in age from roughly 18 to 90 years and resided in 24 US areas. Two negative PCRs, clearance, or symptom resolution had been documented for recovered Cohort 3 donors. The junction had 12 bases not matched to a gene; V was cut back by 5 bases and J by 0 bases. Germline V gene data show CDR1 as LNHDA and CDR2 as SQIVND (reference sequence). This CDR3 comprises 18 residues.

This TCR was sampled from a man aged 40-50 years who had recovered from COVID-19. The sequenced sample consisted of PBMCs or T cells enriched from blood (not recorded which). This chain links TRBV19 with TRBJ2-1, with 8 bases aligning to TRBD2. CDR3 DNA sequence: TGTGCCAGTAGTGCAGGGGCTAGCGGGCTTAGCTCCTACAATGAGCAGTTCTTC. Residues: CASSAGASGLSSYNEQFF. The full variable domain, rest sourced from reference TRBV19 and TRBJ2-1, is DGGITQSPKYLFRKEGQNVTLSCEQNLNHDAMYWYRQDPGQGLRLIYYSQIVNDFQKGDIAEGYSVSREKKESFPLTVTSAQKNPTAFYLCASSAGASGLSSYNEQFFGPGTRLTVL.